This TCR beta chain was sequenced for a study of shared clonotypes between healthy human individuals. Findings and caveats of the study: The four-donor shared clonotypes exceeded non-shared clonotypes in generation probability, with non-shared ones scoring lower.

It was across several immunoSEQ plates that each subset's genomic DNA was evenly split. Some clones are missing from TCRdb's copy, which holds only in-frame ones; the method was immunoSEQ multiplex PCR. Counted here are over 2 million clones, 85% to 95% occurring once; the ten biggest clones make up 0.9% to 1.3%. With respect to this clone: The target antigen is unknown.

The naive CD8 fraction comprised CD45RO-negative cells positively selected for CCR7 and excluded terminally differentiated effector memory CD45RA+ cells. Donors were healthy HIV-negative adults without recent acute infections or vaccinations. Sequenced sample: naive CD8+ T cells sorted from blood. The clonotype was recovered from a man between 18 and 29 years old in good health.

The CDR3 DNA reads TGTGCCAGCAGCTTAGCCGGAAAACGGGATACGCAGTATTTT. Protein sequence: CASSLAGKRDTQYF. The chain joins TRBV7-6 to TRBJ2-3; D is undetermined. The length of the CDR3 is 14 residues. The germline V and J ends were trimmed by 0 bases and 6 bases, with 10 bases remaining between them. Per germline, CDR1 SGHVS and CDR2 FNYEAQ.